This T cell receptor (beta chain) is from a study of blood T cell repertoires in COVID-19. On the study more broadly: Sources were T cells, B-cell-depleted T cells, or PBMCs; the material itself was cDNA or gDNA.

As processed by the authors: Estimated nucleated cell counts came from reference gene primer amplification. Sequencing used immunoSEQ multiplex PCR; TCRdb keeps in-frame clones, though not all of them. D and trimming were read from the DNA, whereas the V and J calls and clone size are those reported in that table. Among roughly 160,000 clones, roughly 80% were seen once, and the ten largest hold 3% to 4%. Germline assignment: CDR1 GTSNPN and CDR2 SVGIG (reference sequence). The CDR3 is 16 amino acids. Trimming took off 3 bases at V and 0 bases at J, with 15 bases between the two ends. The sample consisted of PBMCs or T cells enriched from blood (not recorded which). This TCR came from a woman aged 55-69 years who had recovered from COVID-19. The V gene is TRBV30, the J gene TRBJ1-5, with D unclear. CDR3 in DNA: TGTGCCTGGAGCGGGAAGAGCGCGTATAGCAATCAGCCCCAGCATTTT. It codes for CAWSGKSAYSNQPQHF.